This TCR beta chain is drawn from a study of blood T cell repertoires in COVID-19. Study in general: PBMCs, B-cell-depleted T cells, or T cells were the source of the cDNA or gDNA that made up the material.

V lost 7 bases and J lost 3; bases outside the gene matches: 14. The CDR3 runs 15 residues. The V gene's germline CDR1 is SQVTM and CDR2 ANQGSEA. Repertoires were generated with immunoSEQ multiplex PCR, while TCRdb's copy carries only in-frame clones and drops some. The sample lists hundreds of thousands of clones, 75% to 90% seen once, with about 2.2% in the top ten. Either two negative PCRs, clearance, or symptom resolution qualified Cohort 3 donors as recovered. This chain links TRBV29-1 with TRBJ2-7, with 8 bases identical to TRBD1. Sequenced: PBMCs or T cells enriched from blood (not recorded which). This TCR was recovered from a woman under 30 who had recovered from COVID-19. The CDR3 here is CSAPGDRGQLYEQYF. The CDR3 DNA sequence: TGCAGCGCCCCGGGCGACAGGGGACAACTCTACGAGCAGTACTTC.